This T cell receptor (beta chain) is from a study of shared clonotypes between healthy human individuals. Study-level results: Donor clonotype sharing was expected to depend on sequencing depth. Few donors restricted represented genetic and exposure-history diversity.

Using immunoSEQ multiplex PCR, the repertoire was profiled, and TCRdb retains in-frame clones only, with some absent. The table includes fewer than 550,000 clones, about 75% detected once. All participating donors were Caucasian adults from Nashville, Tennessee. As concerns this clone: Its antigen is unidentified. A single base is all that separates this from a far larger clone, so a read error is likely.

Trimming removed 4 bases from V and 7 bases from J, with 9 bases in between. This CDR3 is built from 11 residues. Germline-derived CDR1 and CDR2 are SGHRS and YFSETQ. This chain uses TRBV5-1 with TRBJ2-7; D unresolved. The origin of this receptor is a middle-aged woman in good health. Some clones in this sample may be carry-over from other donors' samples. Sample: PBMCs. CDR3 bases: TGCGCCAGCAGCGCAGTGGGGGAGCAGTACTTC. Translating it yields CASSAVGEQYF.